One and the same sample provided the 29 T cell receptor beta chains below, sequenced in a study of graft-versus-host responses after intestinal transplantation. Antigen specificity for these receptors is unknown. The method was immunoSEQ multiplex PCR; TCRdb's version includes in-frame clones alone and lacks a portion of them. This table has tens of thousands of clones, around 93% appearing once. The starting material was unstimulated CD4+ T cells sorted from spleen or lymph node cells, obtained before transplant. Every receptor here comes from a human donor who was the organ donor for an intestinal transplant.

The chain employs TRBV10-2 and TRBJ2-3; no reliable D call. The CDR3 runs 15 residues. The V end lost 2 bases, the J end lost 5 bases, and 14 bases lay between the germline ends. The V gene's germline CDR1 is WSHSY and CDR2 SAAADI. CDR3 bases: TGCGCCAGCAGTGAGGGTGGGCTAATGGGAGATACGCAGTATTTT. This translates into CASSEGGLMGDTQYF.

The CDR3 reads CAAGKTGTVQETQYF. DNA for the CDR3: TGTGCCGCGGGTAAAACCGGGACAGTCCAAGAGACCCAGTACTTC. This chain joins TRBV6-6 and TRBJ2-5, with TRBD1 identical over 7 bases. The CDR3 sequence is 15 residues long. Germline CDR1 MNHNY, CDR2 SVGAGI (reference sequence). The V gene end was trimmed by 11 bases and the J gene end by 1 base; junction bases not matched to a gene: 13.

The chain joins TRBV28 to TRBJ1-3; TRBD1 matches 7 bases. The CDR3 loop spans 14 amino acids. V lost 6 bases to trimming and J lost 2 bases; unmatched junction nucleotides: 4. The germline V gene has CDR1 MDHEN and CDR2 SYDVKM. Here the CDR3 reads CASREGTAGNTIYF. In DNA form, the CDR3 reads TGTGCCAGCAGAGAAGGGACAGCTGGAAACACCATATATTTT.

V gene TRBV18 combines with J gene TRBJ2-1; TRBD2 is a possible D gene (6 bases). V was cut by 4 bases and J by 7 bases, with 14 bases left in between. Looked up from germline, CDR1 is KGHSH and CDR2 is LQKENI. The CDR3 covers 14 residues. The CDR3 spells CASSLLREPNEQFF. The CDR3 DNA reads TGTGCCAGCTCACTACTACGGGAGCCAAATGAGCAGTTCTTC.

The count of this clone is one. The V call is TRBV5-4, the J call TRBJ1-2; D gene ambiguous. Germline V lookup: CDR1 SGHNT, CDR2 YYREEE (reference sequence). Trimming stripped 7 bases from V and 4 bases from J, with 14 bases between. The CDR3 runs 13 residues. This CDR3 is CASLVRNAYGYTF. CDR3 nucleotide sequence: TGTGCCAGCTTAGTTAGGAACGCCTATGGCTACACCTTC.

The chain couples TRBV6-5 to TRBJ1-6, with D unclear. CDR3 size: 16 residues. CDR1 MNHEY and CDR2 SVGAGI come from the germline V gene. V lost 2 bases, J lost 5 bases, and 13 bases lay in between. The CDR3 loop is CASSYRSRSHNSPLHF. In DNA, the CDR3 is TGTGCCAGCAGTTACCGTTCAAGGTCCCATAATTCACCCCTCCACTTT.

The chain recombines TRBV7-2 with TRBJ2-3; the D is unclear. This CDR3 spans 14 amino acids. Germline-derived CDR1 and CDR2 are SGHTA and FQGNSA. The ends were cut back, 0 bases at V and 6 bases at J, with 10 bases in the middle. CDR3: CASSLAGPGDTQYF. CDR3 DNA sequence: TGTGCCAGCAGCTTAGCGGGCCCTGGCGATACGCAGTATTTT.

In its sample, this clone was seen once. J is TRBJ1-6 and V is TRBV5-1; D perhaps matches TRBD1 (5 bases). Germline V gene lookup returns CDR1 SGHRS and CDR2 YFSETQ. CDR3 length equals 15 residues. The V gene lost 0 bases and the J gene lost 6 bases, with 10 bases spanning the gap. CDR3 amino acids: CASSLVSGGNSPLHF. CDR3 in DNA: TGCGCCAGCAGCTTGGTGTCCGGGGGTAATTCACCCCTCCACTTT.

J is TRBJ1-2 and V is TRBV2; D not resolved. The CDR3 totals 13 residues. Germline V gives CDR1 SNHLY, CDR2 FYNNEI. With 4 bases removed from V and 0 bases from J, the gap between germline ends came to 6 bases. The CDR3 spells CASSVYTNYGYTF. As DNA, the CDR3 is TGTGCCAGCAGTGTATATACTAACTATGGCTACACCTTC.

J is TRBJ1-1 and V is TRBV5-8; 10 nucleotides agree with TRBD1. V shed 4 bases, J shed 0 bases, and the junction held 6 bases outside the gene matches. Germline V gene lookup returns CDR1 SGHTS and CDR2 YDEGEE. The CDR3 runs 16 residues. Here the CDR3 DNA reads TGTGCCAGCAGCAGACGAGACAGGGGGCTGAACACTGAAGCTTTCTTT. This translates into CASSRRDRGLNTEAFF.

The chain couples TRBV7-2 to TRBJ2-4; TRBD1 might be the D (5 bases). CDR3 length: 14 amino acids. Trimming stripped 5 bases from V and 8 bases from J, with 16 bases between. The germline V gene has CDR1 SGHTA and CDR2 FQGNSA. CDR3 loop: CASSVTGPGDIQYF. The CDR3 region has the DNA TGTGCCAGCAGCGTAACAGGCCCGGGCGACATTCAGTACTTC. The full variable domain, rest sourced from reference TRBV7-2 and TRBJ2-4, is GAGVSQSPSNKVTEKGKDVELRCDPISGHTALYWYRQSLGQGLEFLIYFQGNSAPDKSGLPSDRFSAERTGGSVSTLTIQRTQQEDSAVYLCASSVTGPGDIQYFGAGTRLSVL.

In DNA form, the CDR3 reads TGTGCCAGCTCACCACGGGGGCCCGATGAAAAACTGTTTTTT. Its translation is CASSPRGPDEKLFF. The V call is TRBV18, the J call TRBJ1-4; D perhaps matches TRBD1 (6 bases). Germline CDR1 and CDR2: KGHSH and LQKENI. V lost 1 base to trimming and J lost 6 bases, with 9 bases between them. There are 14 residues in the CDR3.

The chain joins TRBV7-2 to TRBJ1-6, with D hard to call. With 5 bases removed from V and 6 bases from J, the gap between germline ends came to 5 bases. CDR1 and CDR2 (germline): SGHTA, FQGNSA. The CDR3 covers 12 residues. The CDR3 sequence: CASSRVNSPLHF. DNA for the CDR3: TGTGCCAGCAGCCGCGTTAATTCACCCCTCCACTTT.

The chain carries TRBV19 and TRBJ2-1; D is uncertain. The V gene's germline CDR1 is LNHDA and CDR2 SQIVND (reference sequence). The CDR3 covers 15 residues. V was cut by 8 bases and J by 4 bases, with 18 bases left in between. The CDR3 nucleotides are TGTGCCAGTCGGCCGGCGCAGCGACCGTACAATGAGCAGTTCTTC. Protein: CASRPAQRPYNEQFF. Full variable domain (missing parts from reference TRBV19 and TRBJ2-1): DGGITQSPKYLFRKEGQNVTLSCEQNLNHDAMYWYRQDPGQGLRLIYYSQIVNDFQKGDIAEGYSVSREKKESFPLTVTSAQKNPTAFYLCASRPAQRPYNEQFFGPGTRLTVL.

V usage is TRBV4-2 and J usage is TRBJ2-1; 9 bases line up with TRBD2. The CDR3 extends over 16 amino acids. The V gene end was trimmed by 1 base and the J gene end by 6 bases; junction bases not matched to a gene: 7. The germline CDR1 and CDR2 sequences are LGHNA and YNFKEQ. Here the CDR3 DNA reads TGTGCCAGCAGCCAAGCGAAGACTAGCGGACTCAATGAGCAGTTCTTC. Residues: CASSQAKTSGLNEQFF.

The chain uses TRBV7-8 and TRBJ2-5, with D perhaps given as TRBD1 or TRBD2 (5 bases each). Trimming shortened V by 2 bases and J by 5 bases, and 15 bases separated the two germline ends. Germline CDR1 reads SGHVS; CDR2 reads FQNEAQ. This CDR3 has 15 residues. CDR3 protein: CASSLIEGRRETQYF. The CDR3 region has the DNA TGTGCCAGCAGCTTAATCGAGGGGCGCAGGGAGACCCAGTACTTC.

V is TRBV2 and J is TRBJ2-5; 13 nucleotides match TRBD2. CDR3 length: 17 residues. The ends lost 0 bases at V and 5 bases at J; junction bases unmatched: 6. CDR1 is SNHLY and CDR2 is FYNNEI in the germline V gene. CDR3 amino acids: CASSEAKTSGGGETQYF. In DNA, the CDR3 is TGTGCCAGCAGTGAAGCTAAAACTAGCGGGGGGGGTGAGACCCAGTACTTC.

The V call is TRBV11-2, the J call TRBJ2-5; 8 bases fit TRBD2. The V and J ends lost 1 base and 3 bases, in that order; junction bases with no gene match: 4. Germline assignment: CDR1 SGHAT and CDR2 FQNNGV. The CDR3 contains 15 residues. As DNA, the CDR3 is TGTGCCAGCAGCTTAGTGACTAGCGAGGAAGAGACCCAGTACTTC. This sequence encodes CASSLVTSEEETQYF.

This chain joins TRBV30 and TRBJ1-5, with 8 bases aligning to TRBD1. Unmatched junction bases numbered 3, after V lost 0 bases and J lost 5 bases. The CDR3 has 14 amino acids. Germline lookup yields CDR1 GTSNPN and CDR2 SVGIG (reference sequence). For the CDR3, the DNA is TGTGCCTGGAGTGTACTACAGGGGGATCAGCCCCAGCATTTT. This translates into CAWSVLQGDQPQHF.

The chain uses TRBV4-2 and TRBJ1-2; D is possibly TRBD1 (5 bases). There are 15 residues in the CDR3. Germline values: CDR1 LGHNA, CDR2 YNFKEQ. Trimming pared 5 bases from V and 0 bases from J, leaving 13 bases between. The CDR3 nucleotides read TGTGCCAGCAGCGAAGGGACGGGAGCTAACTATGGCTACACCTTC. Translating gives CASSEGTGANYGYTF.

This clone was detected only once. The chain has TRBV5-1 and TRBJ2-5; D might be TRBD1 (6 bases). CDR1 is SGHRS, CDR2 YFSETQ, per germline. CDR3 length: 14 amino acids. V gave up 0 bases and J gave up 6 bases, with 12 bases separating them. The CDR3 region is CASSLEQGSKTQYF. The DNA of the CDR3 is TGCGCCAGCAGCTTGGAGCAGGGGTCGAAGACCCAGTACTTC.

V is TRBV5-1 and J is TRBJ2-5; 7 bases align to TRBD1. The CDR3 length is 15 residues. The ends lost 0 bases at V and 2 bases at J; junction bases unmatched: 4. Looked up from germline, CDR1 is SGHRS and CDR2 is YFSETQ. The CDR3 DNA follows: TGCGCCAGCAGCTTGGACACAGGGGCACAAGAGACCCAGTACTTC. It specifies CASSLDTGAQETQYF.

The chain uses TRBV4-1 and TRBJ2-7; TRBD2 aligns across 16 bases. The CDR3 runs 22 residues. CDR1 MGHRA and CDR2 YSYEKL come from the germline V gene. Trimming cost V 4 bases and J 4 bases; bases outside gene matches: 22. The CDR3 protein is CASSRGASSGTSGGASIYEQYF. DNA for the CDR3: TGCGCCAGCAGCCGCGGCGCATCCTCCGGGACTAGCGGGGGGGCGAGTATTTACGAGCAGTACTTC.

The CDR3 DNA is TGTGCCAGCAGTGACTCAAGCGGGGGCCCAGATACGCAGTATTTT. It specifies CASSDSSGGPDTQYF. The V gene is TRBV6-4, the J gene TRBJ2-3; the match to TRBD2 covers 8 bases. J was trimmed by 4 bases and V by 0 bases; bases with no gene match: 3. The CDR3 runs 15 residues. From germline, CDR1 is MRHNA and CDR2 SNTAGT.

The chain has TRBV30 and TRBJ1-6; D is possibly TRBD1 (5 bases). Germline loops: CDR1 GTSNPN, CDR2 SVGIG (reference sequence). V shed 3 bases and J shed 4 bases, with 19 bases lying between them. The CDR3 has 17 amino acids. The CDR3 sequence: CAWRNAGGMPYNSPLHF. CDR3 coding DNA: TGTGCCTGGAGAAACGCCGGGGGGATGCCGTATAATTCACCCCTCCACTTT.

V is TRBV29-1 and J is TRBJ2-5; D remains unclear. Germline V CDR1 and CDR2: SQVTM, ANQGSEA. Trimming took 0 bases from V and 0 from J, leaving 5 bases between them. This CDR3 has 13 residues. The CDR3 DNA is TGCAGCGTTGAAGATCCAAACCAAGAGACCCAGTACTTC. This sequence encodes CSVEDPNQETQYF. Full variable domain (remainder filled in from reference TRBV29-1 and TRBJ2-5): SAVISQKPSRDICQRGTSLTIQCQVDSQVTMMFWYRQQPGQSLTLIATANQGSEATYESGFVIDKFPISRPNLTFSTLTVSNMSPEDSSIYLCSVEDPNQETQYFGPGTRLLVL.

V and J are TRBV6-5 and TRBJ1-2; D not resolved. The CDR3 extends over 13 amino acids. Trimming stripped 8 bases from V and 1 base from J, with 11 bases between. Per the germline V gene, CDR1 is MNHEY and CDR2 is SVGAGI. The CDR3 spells CASLPLLNYGYTF. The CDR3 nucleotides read TGTGCCAGCCTGCCGCTCCTTAACTATGGCTACACCTTC.

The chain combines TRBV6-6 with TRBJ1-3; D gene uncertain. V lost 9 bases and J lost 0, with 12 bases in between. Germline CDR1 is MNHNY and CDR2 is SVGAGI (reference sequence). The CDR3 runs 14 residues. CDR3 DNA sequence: TGTGCCAGGGGAGGGCTGTACTCTGGAAACACCATATATTTT. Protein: CARGGLYSGNTIYF.

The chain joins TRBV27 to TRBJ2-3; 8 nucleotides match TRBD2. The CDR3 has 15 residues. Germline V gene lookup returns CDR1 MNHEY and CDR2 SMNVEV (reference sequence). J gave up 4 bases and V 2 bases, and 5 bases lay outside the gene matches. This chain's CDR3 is CASSLAGGPSDTQYF. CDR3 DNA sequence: TGTGCCAGCAGTTTAGCGGGGGGTCCCTCAGATACGCAGTATTTT.